This TCR beta chain was captured in a study of cytomegalovirus exposure and HLA in healthy donors. The PCR used 60 Vbeta and 13 Jbeta primers. TCRdb's copy holds only in-frame clones and misses some; the assay was immunoSEQ multiplex PCR. The table shows approximately 130,000 clones, with 60% to 85% occurring only once. The sample was PBMCs. The receptor comes from a man younger than 45 in good health and CMV-seronegative.

CDR3 nucleotide sequence: TGTGCCAGCAGTTCAGCGGGGGAAAACTATGGCTACACCTTC. Encoded protein: CASSSAGENYGYTF. The chain carries TRBV6-6 and TRBJ1-2, with a possible D match to TRBD1 (5 bases). V lost 4 bases and J lost 2, with 11 bases in between. This CDR3 has 14 residues. CDR1 is MNHNY, CDR2 SVGAGI, per germline (reference sequence).